This T cell receptor beta chain originates from a study of T cells in narcolepsy. Some clones are missing from TCRdb's copy, which holds only in-frame ones; the method was immunoSEQ multiplex PCR. The sample has over 25,000 clones, 90% seen once. The source is a human donor with narcolepsy. Sequencing was done on a sample of CD45RA- memory CD4+ T cells from PBMCs.

Written as DNA, the CDR3 is TGTGCCAGCAGGACTACCGGGACAGGGGTCCACGAGCAGTACTTC. This gives the protein CASRTTGTGVHEQYF. This chain links TRBV28 with TRBJ2-7, with 10 bases lining up with TRBD1. Germline CDR1 reads MDHEN; CDR2 reads SYDVKM. With V trimmed by 6 bases and J by 5 bases, 10 bases remained unmatched. There are 15 residues in the CDR3.